These T cell receptor beta chains were read from a single sample in a study of neurological immune-mediated disorders. TCRdb called the 5' RACE reads again in MiXCR, with one record for every CDR3 protein. The sample yields some 38,000 distinct CDR3 sequences, 3.5% to 4% seen once. The sample taken for sequencing was PBMCs. These receptors were taken from a man aged 25-45 years with multiple sclerosis. Each CDR3 is given with its conserved first and last residue. D genes are given only for firm matches. A row's size may be missing; if present it is once, few, many or a size class.

d_call j_call v_call clone_size cdr3_nt cdr3_aa
TRBD1 TRBJ1-6 TRBV5-6 few TGTGCCAGCAGCTTGTCTCAGGGGGCCAGGAATTCACCCCTCCACTTT CASSLSQGARNSPLHF
NA TRBJ2-5 TRBV20-1 NA TGCAGTGCTAGGGGACACCCCCAAGAGACCCAGTACTTC CSARGHPQETQYF
NA TRBJ1-2 TRBV21-1 many TGTGCCAGCAAACCGGCCCCCCCAAAAGGCTATGGCTACACCTTC CASKPAPPKGYGYTF
TRBD1 TRBJ2-7 TRBV20-1 many TGCAGTGCCCTAAGCTCTGGACAGGGCTCCTACGAGCAGTACTTC CSALSSGQGSYEQYF
NA TRBJ1-6 TRBV12-3/TRBV12-4 many TGTGCCAGCAGTTCCAGGGCAGATTCACCCCTCCACTTT CASSSRADSPLHF
NA TRBJ1-3 TRBV7-2 few TGTGCCAGCAGCCCCCAGTCAGGCTCTGGAAACACCATATATTTT CASSPQSGSGNTIYF
NA TRBJ1-2 TRBV20-1 NA TGCAGTGCTAGAGATCTCAGGGCAGGCACTAACTATGGCTACACCTTC CSARDLRAGTNYGYTF
NA TRBJ2-6 TRBV12-5 many TGTGCTAGTGCCTATCGGGGAGGGGGAACCTCTGGGGCCAACGTCCTGACTTTC CASAYRGGGTSGANVLTF
NA TRBJ1-2 TRBV6-5 many TGTGCCAGCAGGATACGATCAGGGTCTTACGATGGCTACACCTTC CASRIRSGSYDGYTF
NA TRBJ2-1 TRBV12-3/TRBV12-4 few TGTGCCAGCAGCCCTTGGGGGACAATGGCTGAGCAGTTCTTC CASSPWGTMAEQFF
NA TRBJ2-6 TRBV5-1 many TGCGCCAGCAGCTTGTCGCGGACAGAGGCTCTCATTCCTGGGGCCAACGTCCTGACTTTC CASSLSRTEALIPGANVLTF